This TCR beta chain was sequenced for a study of blood T cell repertoires in COVID-19. The overall study: COVID-19 samples collected from the United States, Italy and Spain covered acute and convalescent phases. PBMCs, B-cell-depleted T cells, or T cells provided the cDNA or gDNA that made up the material.

Germline V CDR1 and CDR2: SGHTS, YDEGEE. The V end was cut by 2 bases, the J end by 7 bases, with 15 bases between. The CDR3 is 14 amino acids. Original analysis: Reference gene primer amplification yielded estimated nucleated cell counts. The protocol was immunoSEQ multiplex PCR, while the TCRdb copy is restricted to in-frame clones and leaves out a portion. V, J and clone size derive from that table, while D and trimming were established from the DNA sequence. The table lists 80,000 to 85,000 clones, approximately 84% of them singletons. A remark on this clone: Other DNA sequences within the sample encode an identical CDR3.

The specimen was peripheral blood. V and J are TRBV5-8 and TRBJ1-2; D unresolved. The clonotype comes from a human donor in a cohort sampled during active COVID-19. CDR3 sequence (DNA): TGTGCCAGCAGCTTACCGGGATCAAAGGGTGGCTACACCTTC. This sequence encodes CASSLPGSKGGYTF.